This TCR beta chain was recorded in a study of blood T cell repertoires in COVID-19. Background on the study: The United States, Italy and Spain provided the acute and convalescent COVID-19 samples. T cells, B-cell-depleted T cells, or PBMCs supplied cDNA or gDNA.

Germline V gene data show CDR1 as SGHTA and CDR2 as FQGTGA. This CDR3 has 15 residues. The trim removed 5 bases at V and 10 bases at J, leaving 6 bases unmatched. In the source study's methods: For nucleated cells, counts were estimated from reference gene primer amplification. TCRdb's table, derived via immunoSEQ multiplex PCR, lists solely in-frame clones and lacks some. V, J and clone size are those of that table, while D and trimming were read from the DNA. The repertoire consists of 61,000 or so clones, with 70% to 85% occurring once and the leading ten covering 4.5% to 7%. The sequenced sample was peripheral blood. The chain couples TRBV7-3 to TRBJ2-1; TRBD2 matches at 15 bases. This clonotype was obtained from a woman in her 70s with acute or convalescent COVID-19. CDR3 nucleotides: TGTGCCAGCAGCCCGGGACTAGCGGGGGGCAGCGAGCAGTTCTTC. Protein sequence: CASSPGLAGGSEQFF.